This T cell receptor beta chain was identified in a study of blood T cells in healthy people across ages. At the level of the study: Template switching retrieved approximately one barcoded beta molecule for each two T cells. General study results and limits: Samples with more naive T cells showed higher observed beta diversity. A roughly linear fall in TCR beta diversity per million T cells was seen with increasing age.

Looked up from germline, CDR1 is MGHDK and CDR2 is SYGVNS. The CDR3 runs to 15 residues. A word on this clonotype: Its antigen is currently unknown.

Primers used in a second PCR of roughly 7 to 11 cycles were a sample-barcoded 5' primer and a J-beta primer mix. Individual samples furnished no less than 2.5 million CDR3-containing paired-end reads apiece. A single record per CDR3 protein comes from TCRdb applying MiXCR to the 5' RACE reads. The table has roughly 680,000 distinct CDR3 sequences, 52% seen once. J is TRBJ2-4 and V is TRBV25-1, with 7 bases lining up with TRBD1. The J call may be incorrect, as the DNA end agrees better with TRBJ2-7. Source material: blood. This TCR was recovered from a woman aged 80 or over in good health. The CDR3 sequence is CASSQMRGRIYEQYF. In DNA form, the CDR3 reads TGTGCCAGCAGTCAGATGAGGGGGCGAATCTACGAGCAGTACTTC.